One and the same sample provided the 15 T cell receptor beta chains below, sequenced in a study of post-analysis software for immune sequencing data. Their recognized antigens are unknown. The TCR beta cDNA libraries contained unique molecular identifiers. TCRdb recomputed calls from the PCR reads with MiXCR, one row per CDR3 protein. The table has 700,000 to 900,000 distinct CDR3 sequences, around 45% seen once. Overall study results and limits: Relative to controls, patients had about 5 TRBV segments at higher frequency, with TRBV5-6, TRBV5-1 and TRBV20-1 among these.

Sequencing input: blood. The receptors were sampled from a girl aged 10-17 years with multiple sclerosis.

The chain couples TRBV4-3 to TRBJ2-7; 11 nucleotides align to TRBD2. Per germline, CDR1 LGHNA and CDR2 YSLEER. Losses at the gene ends were 5 bases for V and 6 bases for J; bases not matched to a gene: 6. The length of the CDR3 is 14 residues. CDR3 region: CASSLRLAGSEQYF. The CDR3, as DNA: TGCGCCAGCAGCTTAAGACTAGCGGGAAGCGAGCAGTACTTC.

V gene TRBV9 combines with J gene TRBJ1-2; TRBD1 matches 10 bases. Per the germline V gene, CDR1 is SGDLS and CDR2 is YYNGEE. V gave up 2 bases and J gave up 7 bases; unmatched junction bases: 8. This CDR3 is 15 amino acids long. The CDR3 region is CASSVDLTGGVGYTF. CDR3 nucleotides: TGTGCCAGCAGCGTTGACCTGACAGGGGGCGTTGGCTACACCTTC.

To note about this clonotype: A read error may account for a junction end that differs from germline. J is TRBJ2-5 and V is TRBV12-3 or TRBV12-4; TRBD2 matches 8 bases. This CDR3 region has 14 residues. CDR3: CASDSSGRGEAQYF. The CDR3 region has the DNA TGTGCCAGCGATTCAAGCGGGAGAGGAGAGGCCCAGTACTTC.

V gene TRBV3-1 combines with J gene TRBJ2-1; 11 positions match TRBD1. Germline CDR1 and CDR2: LGHDT and YNNKEL (reference sequence). This CDR3 contains 16 residues. J gave up 7 bases and V 4 bases, and 9 bases lay outside the gene matches. CDR3 in amino acids: CASSLPRDRGMNEQFF. The CDR3, as DNA: TGTGCCAGCAGCCTCCCTAGGGACAGGGGGATGAATGAGCAGTTCTTC.

This clonotype appeared a single time. The chain combines TRBV27 with TRBJ2-3; D gene uncertain. The germline CDR1 and CDR2 sequences are MNHEY and SMNVEV (reference sequence). The V end was cut by 8 bases, the J end by 5 bases, with 14 bases between. CDR3 length equals 13 residues. The CDR3 spells CASGLVGVDTQYF. The CDR3 nucleotides read TGTGCCAGCGGGCTAGTTGGGGTAGATACGCAGTATTTT.

This chain joins TRBV30 and TRBJ1-2; D is unresolved. Trimming shortened V by 1 base and J by 5 bases, and 5 bases separated the two germline ends. The CDR3 length is 11 residues. Germline V gives CDR1 GTSNPN, CDR2 SVGIG (reference sequence). CDR3 sequence (DNA): TGTGCCTGGAGTGGGGGATATGGCTACACCTTC. It codes for CAWSGGYGYTF.

This clonotype came up a few times. The rearrangement joins TRBV5-1 to TRBJ2-1, with 11 bases that match TRBD2. V lost 4 bases, J lost 9 bases, and 6 bases stayed unmatched. Germline V CDR1 and CDR2: SGHRS, YFSETQ. This CDR3 region has 14 residues. The CDR3 sequence is CASSVRLAGGEQFF. DNA for the CDR3: TGCGCCAGCAGCGTCCGGCTAGCGGGAGGTGAGCAGTTCTTC.

This clonotype was observed a handful of times. The chain uses TRBV4-3 and TRBJ1-1; tentatively, D is TRBD1 (6 bases). CDR3 length: 14 residues. The V end was cut by 3 bases, the J end by 7 bases, with 15 bases between. The germline V gene encodes CDR1 LGHNA and CDR2 YSLEER. The CDR3 protein is CASSQATVGGEAFF. The DNA for the CDR3 is TGCGCCAGCAGCCAGGCAACCGTAGGGGGTGAAGCTTTCTTT.

This clonotype occurred a few times. The rearrangement joins TRBV4-3 to TRBJ2-1; D might be TRBD1 (5 bases). Germline V CDR1 and CDR2: LGHNA, YSLEER. The CDR3 is 15 residues long. The V gene lost 0 bases and the J gene lost 9 bases, with 15 bases spanning the gap. CDR3 in DNA: TGCGCCAGCAGCCAAGATGCTGCAGGGTGGACTGAGCAGTTCTTC. Encoded protein: CASSQDAAGWTEQFF.

This clonotype showed up just a few times. The V call is TRBV9, the J call TRBJ2-3; 9 bases agree with TRBD1. J lost 4 bases, V lost 4 bases, and 4 bases had no gene match. This CDR3 is built from 14 residues. Germline V gene lookup returns CDR1 SGDLS and CDR2 YYNGEE. The CDR3 nucleotides are TGTGCCAGCAGCCCCAGACAGGGGGCAGATACGCAGTATTTT. Translation gives CASSPRQGADTQYF.

The J gene is TRBJ2-1, the V gene TRBV6-6; 8 nucleotides line up with TRBD2. The CDR3 is made up of 16 amino acids. Germline trimming cut 6 bases from V and 3 bases from J; bases unmatched to any gene: 10. Germline lookup yields CDR1 MNHNY and CDR2 SVGAGI (reference sequence). The CDR3 is CASSPRAGGIYNEQFF. The CDR3 DNA reads TGTGCCAGCAGCCCCCGTGCGGGAGGTATCTACAATGAGCAGTTCTTC.

The rearrangement links TRBV29-1 to TRBJ2-1, with 9 bases matching TRBD2. Unmatched junction bases numbered 4, after V lost 3 bases and J lost 4 bases. Germline V lookup: CDR1 SQVTM, CDR2 ANQGSEA. CDR3 length: 14 amino acids. This CDR3 is CSVDETSGYNEQFF. The CDR3 DNA reads as TGCAGCGTTGATGAGACTAGCGGATACAATGAGCAGTTCTTC.

CDR3 coding DNA: TGCGCCAGCGCCACCGGGACAGGCTCCTACGAGCAGTACTTC. Amino acid sequence: CASATGTGSYEQYF. The rearrangement uses TRBV5-1 and TRBJ2-7, with TRBD1 matching 8 bases. Trimming cost V 7 bases and J 0 bases; bases outside gene matches: 6. The CDR3 is made up of 14 amino acids. Germline V lookup: CDR1 SGHRS, CDR2 YFSETQ.

This rearrangement joins TRBV5-1 to TRBJ2-7; TRBD1 aligns across 9 bases. The CDR3 is 15 amino acids. V was pared by 5 bases and J by 1 base, with 7 bases of the junction left unmatched. In germline, CDR1 is SGHRS, CDR2 YFSETQ. CDR3 sequence (DNA): TGCGCCAGCAGACTAGGACAGGGGAGTTCCTACGAGCAGTACTTC. As protein: CASRLGQGSSYEQYF.

This clonotype was counted a few times. The rearrangement uses TRBV29-1 and TRBJ2-5; TRBD2 is a possible D gene (6 bases). The CDR3 spans 15 residues. V was clipped by 7 bases and J by 0 bases, with 18 bases between them. Germline V CDR1 and CDR2: SQVTM, ANQGSEA. The CDR3 DNA sequence: TGCAGCGACGGAGGGGACGGTTGGTACCAAGAGACCCAGTACTTC. It specifies CSDGGDGWYQETQYF.